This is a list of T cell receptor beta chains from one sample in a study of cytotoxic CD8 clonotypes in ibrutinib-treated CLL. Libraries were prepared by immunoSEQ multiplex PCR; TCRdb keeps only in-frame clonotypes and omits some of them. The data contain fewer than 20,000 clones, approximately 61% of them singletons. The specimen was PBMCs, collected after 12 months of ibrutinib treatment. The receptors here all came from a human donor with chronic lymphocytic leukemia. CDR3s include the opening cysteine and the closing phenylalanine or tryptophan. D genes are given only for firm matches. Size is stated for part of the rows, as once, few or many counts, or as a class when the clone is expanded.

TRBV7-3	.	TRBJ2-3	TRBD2	TGTGCCAGCAGCTTAACGACGGGGGCTAGCGGGCCTTACGCAGATACGCAGTATTTT	CASSLTTGASGPYADTQYF
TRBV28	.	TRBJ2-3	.	TGTGCCAGCAGTTTGCACTCCGGGACGGGGGCAGATACGCAGTATTTT	CASSLHSGTGADTQYF
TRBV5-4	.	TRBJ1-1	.	TGTGCCAGCAGCTTGGACAGGGAATTAAAACCGAACACTGAAGCTTTCTTT	CASSLDRELKPNTEAFF
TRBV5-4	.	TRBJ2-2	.	TGTGCCAGCAGCACGAGGTCAGGGACCGGGGAGCTGTTTTTT	CASSTRSGTGELFF
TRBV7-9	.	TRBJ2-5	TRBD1	TGTGCCAGCAGCCAGGGACAGGGAGGTGAGACCCAGTACTTC	CASSQGQGGETQYF
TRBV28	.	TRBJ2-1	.	TGTGCCAGCAGTCTTTCCACCTGGCGGGACTCCTACAATGAGCAGTTCTTC	CASSLSTWRDSYNEQFF
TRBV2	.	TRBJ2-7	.	TGTGCCAGCAGAGGGGGGGGATCCGAGCAGTACTTC	CASRGGGSEQYF
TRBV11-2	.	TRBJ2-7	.	TGTGCCAGCAGCTTAGGTTTGGACAACGAGCAGTACTTC	CASSLGLDNEQYF
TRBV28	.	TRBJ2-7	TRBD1	TGTGCCAGCAGCGGACAGGGTCAGTCCTACGAGCAGTACTTC	CASSGQGQSYEQYF
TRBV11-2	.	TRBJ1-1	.	TGTGCCAGCAGCTTCAGTCGTGGACCGAGGAGGGCTTTCTTT	CASSFSRGPRRAFF
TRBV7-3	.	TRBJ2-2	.	TGTGCCAGCCAAGACACGGTTACTTCCACCGGGGAGCTGTTTTTT	CASQDTVTSTGELFF
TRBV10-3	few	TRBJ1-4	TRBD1	TGTGCCATCAGTAAGGGACAGGGAAATGAAAAACTGTTTTTT	CAISKGQGNEKLFF
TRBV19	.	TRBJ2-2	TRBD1	TGTGCCAGTGGATCCGGACAGGGGGCTACCGGGGAGCTGTTTTTT	CASGSGQGATGELFF
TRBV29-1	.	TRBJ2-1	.	TGCAGCGCTGGAGGGACCGGGAATGAGCAGTTCTTC	CSAGGTGNEQFF
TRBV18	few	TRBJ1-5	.	TGTGCCAGCTCACCCCGAGAAGGGCCCCAGCATTTT	CASSPREGPQHF
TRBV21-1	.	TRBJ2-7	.	TGTGCCAGCAGCAAAGCGGAGACAGGGACATGGAGCTACGAGCAGTACTTC	CASSKAETGTWSYEQYF
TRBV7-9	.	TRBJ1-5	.	TGTGCCAGCAGCACCGGACGGATTTCATGGGAGCCCCAGCATTTT	CASSTGRISWEPQHF
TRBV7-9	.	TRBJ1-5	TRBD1	TGTGCCAGCAGCCGGGACAGGGATCAGCCCCAGCATTTT	CASSRDRDQPQHF
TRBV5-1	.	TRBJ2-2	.	TGCGCCAGCAGCTTGTCCGAAGCGGACACCGGGGAGCTGTTTTTT	CASSLSEADTGELFF
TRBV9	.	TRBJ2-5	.	TGTGCCAGCAGCCCCCCGGCAGGCCGACAGACCCAGTACTTC	CASSPPAGRQTQYF
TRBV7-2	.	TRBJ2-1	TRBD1	TGTGCCAGCAGCCGACAGGGGCCAGTCTACAATGAGCAGTTCTTC	CASSRQGPVYNEQFF
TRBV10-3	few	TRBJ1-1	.	TGTGCCATCACCGGTGACACTGAAGCTTTCTTT	CAITGDTEAFF